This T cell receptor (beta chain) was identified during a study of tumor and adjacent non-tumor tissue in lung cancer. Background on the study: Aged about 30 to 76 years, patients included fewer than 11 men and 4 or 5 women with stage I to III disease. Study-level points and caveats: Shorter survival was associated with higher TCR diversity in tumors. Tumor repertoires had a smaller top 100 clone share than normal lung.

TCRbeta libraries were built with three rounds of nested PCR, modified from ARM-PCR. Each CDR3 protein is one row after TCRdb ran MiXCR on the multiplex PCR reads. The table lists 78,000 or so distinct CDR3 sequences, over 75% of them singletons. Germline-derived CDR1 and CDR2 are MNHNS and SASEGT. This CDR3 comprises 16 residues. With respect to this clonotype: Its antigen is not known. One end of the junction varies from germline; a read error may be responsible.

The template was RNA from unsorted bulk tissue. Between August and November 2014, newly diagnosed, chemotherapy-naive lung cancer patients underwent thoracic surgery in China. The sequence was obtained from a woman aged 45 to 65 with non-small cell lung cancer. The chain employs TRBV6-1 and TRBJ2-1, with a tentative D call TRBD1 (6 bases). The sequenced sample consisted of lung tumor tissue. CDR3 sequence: CACKSLTGSFVHEHFF. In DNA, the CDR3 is TGTGCCTGCAAGAGCCTAACAGGGTCCTTTGTGCACGAGCACTTCTTC.